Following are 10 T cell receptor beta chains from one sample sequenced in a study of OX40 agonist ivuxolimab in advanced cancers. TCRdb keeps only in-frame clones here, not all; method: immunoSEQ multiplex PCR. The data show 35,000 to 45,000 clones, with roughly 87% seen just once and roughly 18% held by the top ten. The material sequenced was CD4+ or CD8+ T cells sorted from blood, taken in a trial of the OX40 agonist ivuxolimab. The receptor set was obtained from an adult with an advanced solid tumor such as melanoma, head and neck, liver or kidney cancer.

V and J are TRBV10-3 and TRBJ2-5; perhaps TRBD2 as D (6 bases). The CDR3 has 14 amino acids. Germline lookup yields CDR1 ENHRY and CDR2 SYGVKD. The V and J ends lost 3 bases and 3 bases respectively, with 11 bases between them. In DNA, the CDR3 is TGTGCCATCAGTGACCGGGACTTAGAAGAGACCCAGTACTTC. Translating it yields CAISDRDLEETQYF.

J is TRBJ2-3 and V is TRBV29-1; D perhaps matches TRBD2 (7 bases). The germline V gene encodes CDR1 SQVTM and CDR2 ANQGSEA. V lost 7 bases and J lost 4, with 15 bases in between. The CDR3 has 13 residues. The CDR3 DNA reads TGCAGCGCGGGGGGCGAGGGCGCAGATACGCAGTATTTT. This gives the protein CSAGGEGADTQYF.

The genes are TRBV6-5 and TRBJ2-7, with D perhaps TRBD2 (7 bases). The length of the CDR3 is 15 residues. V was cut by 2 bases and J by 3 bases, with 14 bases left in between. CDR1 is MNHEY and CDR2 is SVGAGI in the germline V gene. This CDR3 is CASSYGSGGHYEQYF. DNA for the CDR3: TGTGCCAGCAGTTACGGGTCCGGGGGGCACTACGAGCAGTACTTC.

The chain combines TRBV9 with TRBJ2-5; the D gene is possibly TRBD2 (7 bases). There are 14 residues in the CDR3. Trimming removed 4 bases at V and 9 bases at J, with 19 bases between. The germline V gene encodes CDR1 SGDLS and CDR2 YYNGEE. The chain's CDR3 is CASSIGGGPTAQYF. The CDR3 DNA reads TGTGCCAGCAGCATTGGCGGGGGCCCCACGGCCCAGTACTTC.

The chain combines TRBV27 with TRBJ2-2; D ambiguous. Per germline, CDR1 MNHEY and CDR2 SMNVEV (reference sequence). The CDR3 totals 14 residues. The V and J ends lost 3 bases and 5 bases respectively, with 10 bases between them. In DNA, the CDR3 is TGTGCCAGCAGTTTCCTTCCTAGGACCGGGGAGCTGTTTTTT. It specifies CASSFLPRTGELFF.

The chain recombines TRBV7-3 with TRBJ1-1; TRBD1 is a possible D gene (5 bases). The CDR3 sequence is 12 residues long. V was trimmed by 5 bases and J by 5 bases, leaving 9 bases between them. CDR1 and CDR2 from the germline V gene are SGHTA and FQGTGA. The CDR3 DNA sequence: TGTGCCAGCAGCCCAGGGAGTACTGAAGCTTTCTTT. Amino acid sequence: CASSPGSTEAFF.

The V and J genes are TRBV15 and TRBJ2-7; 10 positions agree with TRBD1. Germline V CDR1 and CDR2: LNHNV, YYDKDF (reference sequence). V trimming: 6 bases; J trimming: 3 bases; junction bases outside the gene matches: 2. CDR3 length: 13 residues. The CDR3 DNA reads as TGTGCCACCAGGGGACAGGGGTACTACGAGCAGTACTTC. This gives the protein CATRGQGYYEQYF.

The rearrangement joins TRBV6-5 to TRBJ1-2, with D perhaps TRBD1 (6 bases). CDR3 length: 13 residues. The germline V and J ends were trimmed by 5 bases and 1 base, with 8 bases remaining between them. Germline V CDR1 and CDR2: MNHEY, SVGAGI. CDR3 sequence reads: CASSGQLNYGYTF. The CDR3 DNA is TGTGCCAGCAGTGGACAGCTTAACTATGGCTACACCTTC.

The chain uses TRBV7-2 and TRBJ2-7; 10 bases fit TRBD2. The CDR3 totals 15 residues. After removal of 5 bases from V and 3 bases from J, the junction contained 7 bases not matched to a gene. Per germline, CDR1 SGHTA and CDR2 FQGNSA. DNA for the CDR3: TGTGCCAGCAGCCATTCTAGCGGGGGCCACTACGAGCAGTACGTC. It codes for CASSHSSGGHYEQYV.

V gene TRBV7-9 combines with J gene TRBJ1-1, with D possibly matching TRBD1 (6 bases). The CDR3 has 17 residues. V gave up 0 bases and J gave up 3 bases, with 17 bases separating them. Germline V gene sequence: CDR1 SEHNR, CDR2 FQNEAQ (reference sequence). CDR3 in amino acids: CASSLAPGHRSDTEAFF. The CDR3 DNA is TGTGCCAGCAGCTTAGCTCCGGGACACCGGTCGGACACTGAAGCTTTCTTT.